This T cell receptor beta chain comes out of a study of T cell responses to AZD1222 COVID-19 vaccine (dated by TCRdb to 2020 to 2023). About the investigation overall: AZD1222 recipients with second doses at about 4 weeks or about 12 weeks were pooled, because spike-specific TCR depth and breadth did not differ between schedules. A total of 230 to 250 trial participants underwent TCR sequencing, of whom 207 received two doses of AZD1222 and about 26 received two doses of the MenACWY control vaccine. Enrollment into the trials was organized by age into subgroups of 18-55, 56-69 and 70-plus years, and those subgroups contained roughly 140, 27 and 60 TCR-sequenced participants, respectively. Beyond this particular receptor, the publication reports: Spike-specific TCR breadth and depth rose significantly after two AZD1222 doses compared with day 0 and with MenACWY recipients. The 56-69-year group was small, and its depth increase did not reach significance, likely because of low power. Because no samples from the day 14 peak response were available, repertoires could be characterized only after the peak T cell response. Participants were mostly white British, with more females than males. The authors suggested clonal diversity may have been underestimated. Nearly half of unique spike-specific TCRs reportedly recognized epitopes outside regions mutated in the B.1.351 and B.1.1.7 variants. The vaccine-associated CD4 TCRs covered the entire spike protein, and the dominant responses fell in regions 160-218 and 743-854. Conclusions about previously exposed vaccinees are limited, since just six AZD1222 recipients were seropositive for SARS-CoV-2 at baseline.

The time point label, as the study defines it: baseline before first vaccination. Vaccinee samples were obtained from the UK trials COV001 and COV002, which included a single-blind randomized controlled phase 2/3 trial of AZD1222 (ChAdOx1 nCoV-19) in healthy adults. Trial participant PBMC samples were collected at day 0 and day 28 after the second dose for TCRbeta chain sequencing. The CDR3, cysteine through phenylalanine, is 12 amino acids long. The entry retains the CDR3 DNA only, 36 bases that are in frame from base 1. CDR1 is given as SGHNT and CDR2 as YENEEA, both from the germline V gene. V is cut by 6 bases and J by 5 bases, and the space between the germline ends is 10 bases. The CDR3 regions of human TCRbeta chains were analyzed by immunosequencing. As for how the authors treated the data: Repertoire TCRs were checked for matches against a reference library of SARS-CoV-2-specific TCRs that had been generated using the MIRA antigen-specificity platform. Breadth was defined as the fraction of unique TCRs that were SARS-CoV-2-associated. Depth was defined as the fraction of total T cells that were SARS-CoV-2-associated. Using the MIRA data, every spike-specific TCR was mapped to the spike region that the TCR reacted to and assigned to either a CD4 or a CD8 class. Log10-transformed breadth and depth values were compared by one-way ANOVA with Sidak's multiple comparisons tests. This immuneACCESS table, as held by TCRdb, lists in-frame sequences with V and J called but not all clones. Of the missing ones, under half trace to an unresolved V gene in checked studies; the others have no known cause. The D gene and trimming were derived from the DNA, and the V and J assignments and clone size from that table. Within this sample are roughly 140,000 clones, with about 87% of them counted one time only. Jointly, the top ten make up approximately 2.1% of the sample.

With respect to this clone: Its antigen remains undetermined. No base qualities exist here, and no much larger clone lies one base off it.

This sequence uses TRBV11-3 and TRBJ1-1; TRBD1 could be the D gene, as 5 bases match. The clonotype comes from an adult in good health. The specimen comprised peripheral blood, sampled on day 0 of AZD1222 vaccination. This receptor has the CDR3 CASSNGATEAFF. The DNA sequence is TGTGCCAGCAGTAACGGGGCAACTGAAGCTTTCTTT.